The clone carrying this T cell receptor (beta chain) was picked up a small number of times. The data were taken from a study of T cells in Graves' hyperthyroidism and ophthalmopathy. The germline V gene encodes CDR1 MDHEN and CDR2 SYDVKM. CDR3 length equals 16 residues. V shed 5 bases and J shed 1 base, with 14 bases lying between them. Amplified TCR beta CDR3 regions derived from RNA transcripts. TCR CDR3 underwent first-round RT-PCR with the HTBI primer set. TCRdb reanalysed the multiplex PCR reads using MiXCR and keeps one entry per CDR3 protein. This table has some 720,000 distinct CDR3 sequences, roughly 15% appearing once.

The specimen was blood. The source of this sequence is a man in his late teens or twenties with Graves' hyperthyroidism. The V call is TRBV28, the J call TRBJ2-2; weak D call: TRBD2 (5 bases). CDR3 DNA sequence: TGTGCCAGCAGTCGTCGGGGAATCAGGAACACCGGGGAGCTGTTTTTT. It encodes CASSRRGIRNTGELFF.